This T cell receptor (beta chain) was identified in a study of cytomegalovirus exposure and HLA in healthy donors listed by TCRdb under 2017. For the study in its entirety: In an earlier analysis of approximately 640 of the donors, under 300 Gb of sequence data and 100 million or so unique TCR beta sequences from about 190 million T cells were reported. Besides the first cohort of approximately 670 subjects, a separate validation cohort made up of over a hundred different subjects was used. Both class I and class II loci were covered by HLA typing, at four-digit resolution. Roughly 5 DR-DQ haplotypes were treated as single units for association and clustering because of strong linkage in the cohort. Every repertoire in the discovery cohort had been generated on one and the same sequencing platform. Donor age, sex, ethnicity and CMV serostatus were compiled together with the repertoire data. Using immunosequencing, the study profiled T cell repertoires from 666 subjects and related those repertoires to cytomegalovirus serostatus. High-throughput TCR immunosequencing, statistical association of individual TCRs with disease status, and machine learning were combined to predict cytomegalovirus infection status. Rather than using new phenotypic data, the later analysis identified candidate immune exposures from TCR beta sequences and from how often those sequences occurred across donors. The study was designed to test whether signatures of past pathogen exposure could be identified by cataloging public T cell receptors. An earlier analysis of 587 of the donors used high-throughput TCR beta sequencing to judge whether each TCR beta V gene segment behaved as functional or pseudogenic. The genetic ancestry cluster associated with self-reported Caucasian donors included around 76% of the 398 genotyped donors. In a later genetic analysis, genome-wide SNP genotypes for about three fifths of the roughly 670 donors were used, and that subset was treated as a discovery cohort. A later analysis re-examined previously published TCR beta repertoires from several hundred donors and added high-resolution HLA genotyping to investigate patterns of TCR occurrence. Typing coverage varied by locus: about 629-640 donors for A, B, C, DRB1 and DQB1; roughly 500 for DQA1; more than 600 for DPA1; under 490 for DPB1. About 330 gigabases of sequencing data and roughly 80 million unique TCR sequences made up an early release that covered approximately 620 HLA-typed donors. Among 300 to 450 genotyped donors of the cohort, an average of approximately 250,000 unique TCR beta nucleotide sequences were sequenced per donor, roughly a sixth of them non-productive.

The germline V end is reduced by 5 bases and the J end by 7 bases; junction bases left unmatched: 8. The CDR3 goes from the cysteine to the phenylalanine over 14 residues. Just the 42-base CDR3 DNA is kept, in frame starting at base 1. Via the germline V gene, CDR1 is MDHEN and CDR2 SYDVKM. The protocol used for the library was the immunoSEQ multiplex PCR assay. For the multiplex PCR, a mixture combining 60 forward primers for TCR Vbeta segments and 13 reverse primers for TCR Jbeta segments was used. The CDR3 region of rearranged TCR beta genes was amplified from genomic DNA by a multiplex PCR assay. The amplified TCR beta libraries were sequenced on the Illumina HiSeq System as 87-base-pair reads. As for how the authors treated the data: In a later analysis, around 80 million unique TCR beta chains were counted across the approximately 620 repertoires, and roughly 11 million of these chains were shared by at least two donors. To remove PCR and sequencing errors, raw reads were error-corrected and collapsed into unique sequences using a nearest-neighbor algorithm that merged closely related sequences. V, D and J gene segments were assigned by aligning CDR3 sequences to IMGT reference sequences. For a sequence to be retained, at least a six-nucleotide match to both a V gene segment and a J gene segment was required. A rearrangement counted as productive if the CDR3 had no stop codons and remained in frame with V and J, and every other rearrangement counted as non-productive. Following IMGT convention, CDR3 was defined as the stretch from the second conserved V-encoded cysteine to the conserved J-encoded phenylalanine. The earlier analysis of about 640 of the donors excluded any sequence lacking an unambiguous match to a single V gene segment. An earlier analysis of about 590 of the donors classified V segments as functional when productive rearrangements were above 56.7% and as segregating when the standard deviation between donors was above 5%. To diagnose cytomegalovirus status from the catalog of TCR beta chain sequences, a statistical classification framework was built. A later analysis assigned V and J genes by comparing TCR nucleotide sequences with IMGT/GENE-DB human TR gene sequences. In a later analysis, CDR3 sequences and most-parsimonious VDJ recombination scenarios were assigned using the TCRdist pipeline. In a later analysis, each TCR beta chain was defined by its CDR3 amino acid sequence together with its V-gene family, and reads without a unique V-gene family were excluded. As a way to deal with suspected cross-contamination and a sequencing artifact, a later analysis dropped approximately 590 nucleotide sequences that were highly shared and had low generation probability. A later analysis calculated a clonal expansion index for each public chain from normalized within-repertoire ranks of inferred template counts. In a later analysis, generation probabilities were computed using a VDJ recombination model fitted to out-of-frame rearrangements, and the results were checked against IGoR. Hypergeometric tests were used in a later analysis to score TCR-TCR, TCR-HLA and TCR-CMV co-occurrence, with a repertoire-size bias correction applied to the TCR pairs. A later analysis estimated false discovery rates by permuting HLA or CMV assignments 20 times. In a later analysis, co-occurring TCRs were grouped with DBSCAN, and TCRdist sequence similarity was added when clustering was performed within HLA-allele-positive subsets. Co-occurrence clustering excluded repertoires with fewer than 30,000 or more than 120,000 public chains, plus five with anomalous nucleotide sharing. The immuneACCESS repertoire file appears here via TCRdb, limited to in-frame rearrangements. These files lack a portion of the clones; in checked studies, under half of the deficit traces to unresolved V genes, and the cause of the others is not known. Clone size and the V and J calls come from that table; the DNA yielded D and trimming. A total of more than 75,000 clones appear in this sample, 84% of them only once. 5.6% of the sample goes to the ten largest clones.

In total, 600 or so healthy bone marrow donors made up the cohort. At the time of sampling, every cohort member was nominally healthy, though immune exposures that went unrecorded were likely present. The donor tested CMV seropositive and was one of the 289 seropositive cohort members. A peripheral blood sample was provided by each donor, and peripheral blood mononuclear cells were used for TCR beta sequencing. The Qiagen DNeasy Blood Extraction Kit was used to extract genomic DNA from the blood cell samples. Study-wide findings and limitations: In an earlier analysis of 587 of the donors, most TCR beta V segments appeared in productive rearrangements about 90% or about 30% of the time, broadly matching IMGT annotations. Compared with the 666-donor mean, donors in an Asian-associated ancestry cluster had fewer N-insertions in productive TCRs, according to a later genetic analysis. When HLA alleles, especially DR and DQ, strongly co-occurred, TCR associations were difficult to assign to individual alleles. According to a later analysis, parvovirus B19, influenza, CMV and Epstein-Barr virus appeared linked to several top co-occurrence clusters. An association between a missense DCLRE1C variant and V-gene and J-gene trimming of TCR beta chains was found in a later genetic analysis and replicated in an independent cohort. According to the authors, the approach could potentially be generalized to other disease states and immunological phenotypes. A further reported finding was that TCR beta sequences accurately predicted the HLA-A and HLA-B alleles for most subjects in the first cohort. Cytomegalovirus status was reported to be diagnosed by the classifier with high specificity and sensitivity in both the original and validation cohorts. Only TCR beta chains were sequenced in this cohort, and the absence of alpha or paired-chain data limited detectable features. While some public TCRs were present in many individuals, most TCR sequences turned up only very rarely across donors. CMV serostatus was the only immune exposure information available for the cohort. The presence/absence analyses assumed that sequencing depth was roughly uniform across donors, and that assumption may not be true. In a later analysis, TCR association rates were found to vary across HLA loci, with the most associated TCRs seen for DRB1 alleles and the fewest for HLA-C alleles. In a later analysis, HLA-associated TCR beta chains showed more clonal expansion and lower generation probabilities than non-associated chains that were equally common. Because HLA typing was unavailable for some donors at each locus, only the typed subset was used in association tests. Some IMGT-functional V segments, including TRBV6-2 and TRBV6-3, could not be told apart with the 87-base-pair reads, so those segments were excluded. The study listed 164 TCR beta chains as associated with cytomegalovirus. A later analysis found that most CMV-associated TCR beta chains appeared HLA-restricted, with HLA associations seemingly driven largely by CMV exposure. A cluster of highly shared sequence variants was judged likely to be a technical artifact of the sequencing pipeline. Approximately 16 rarely observed V segments, including chromosome 9 orphons, were excluded from the earlier analysis of just under 600 of the donors because counts were too low. At a false discovery rate of 0.05, a later analysis linked under 20,000 TCR beta sequences to specific HLA alleles. Linkage disequilibrium might explain the correlated functional status among segregating V segments, but an unknown experimental factor could not be ruled out. A few of the identified cytomegalovirus-associated TCR beta chains were confirmed in vitro to be specific for cytomegalovirus antigens.

Points on this clone: No antigen is known for it. No base-level quality is on record; no much larger clone is a single base apart.

The clonotype was recovered from a woman younger than 35 in good health and CMV-seropositive. Sequenced input: PBMCs. Recombination joined TRBV28 with TRBJ1-5; 7 central nucleotides agree with TRBD1. DNA sequence: TGTGCCAGCAGTACGGGACAGTGGGAGCAGCCCCAGCATTTT. Its translation reads: CASSTGQWEQPQHF.